These T cell receptor beta chains were read from a single sample in a study of regulatory T cells in long-lasting Graves disease. TCRdb reprocessed the multiplex PCR reads with MiXCR, giving one entry per CDR3 protein. The table lists about 500,000 distinct CDR3 sequences, 15% to 20% of them singletons. These same records also appear under a second study, on T cells in Graves' hyperthyroidism and ophthalmopathy.

The source material was peripheral blood mononuclear cells (PBMCs), sampled at new diagnosis, from a patient treated with antithyroid drugs. These receptors all stem from a middle-aged man with Graves disease. Both conserved end residues are trimmed from each CDR3. The order of the fields is J gene, V gene, D gene, CDR3 protein. D genes are given only for firm matches.

>TRBJ2-5|TRBV2|TRBD2
ASSEVAGGETQY
>TRBJ2-1|TRBV9|NA
ASSVKGMEYNEQF
>TRBJ1-2|TRBV5-5|NA
ASSFGPGNGGYT
>TRBJ1-4|TRBV3-1|NA
ASSQDNPRLATNEKLF
>TRBJ1-6|TRBV20-1|NA
SATDDQSYNSPLH
>TRBJ2-1|TRBV29-1|NA
SVLVGGVYNEQF
>TRBJ2-2|TRBV6-1|NA
ASTAGGDTGELF
>TRBJ2-5|TRBV9|TRBD1
ASSVTGTGVQETQY
>TRBJ2-1|TRBV9|TRBD2
ASSFSGTSGSSYNEQF
>TRBJ1-4|TRBV20-1|TRBD1
SARRDRGEKLF
>TRBJ2-2|TRBV5-1|TRBD2
ASSSAGGRLTGELF
>TRBJ1-1|TRBV24-1|TRBD1
ATSDSGQGSAEAF
>TRBJ2-2|TRBV15|TRBD2
ATSPGGGNTGELF
>TRBJ2-7|TRBV5-1|TRBD2
ASSLLTSVSYEQY
>TRBJ2-1|TRBV20-1|NA
SASGTLGSYNEQF
>TRBJ2-5|TRBV11-3|TRBD1
ASSLAGTGRKETQY
>TRBJ2-3|TRBV2|NA
ASREALGRTDTQY
>TRBJ1-6|TRBV11-2|NA
ASSSQRGADNSPLH
>TRBJ2-3|TRBV24-1|NA
ATSDARWRSTDTQY
>TRBJ2-2|TRBV11-3|TRBD1
ASSPRQGRTGELF
>TRBJ2-1|TRBV9|TRBD2
ASSGAGAPYNEQF
>TRBJ2-6|TRBV28|NA
ASSVSGANVLT
>TRBJ2-7|TRBV24-1|NA
ATSDPPGNPYEQY
>TRBJ2-5|TRBV20-1|TRBD2
SARVIAGVGETQY
>TRBJ1-1|TRBV29-1|NA
SVEGAHVGNTEAF
>TRBJ2-7|TRBV6-2/TRBV6-3|TRBD2
ASSSQRGAYGQY
>TRBJ2-7|TRBV12-3/TRBV12-4|TRBD2
ASSFQLAGYEQY
>TRBJ2-1|TRBV29-1|TRBD1
SVYTGQTYNEQF
>TRBJ1-2|TRBV24-1|TRBD1
ATSDATGGANGYT
>TRBJ2-1|TRBV28|TRBD2
ASSLPSGSKDEQF
>TRBJ2-1|TRBV7-3|NA
ASSSTGTASYNEQF
>TRBJ2-3|TRBV20-1|TRBD2
SATVAGGATDTQY
>TRBJ2-1|TRBV24-1|NA
ATGLGPLGLNEQF
>TRBJ2-7|TRBV20-1|NA
SARDQGGSSYEQY
>TRBJ2-1|TRBV7-3|NA
ASSFQAYNEQF
>TRBJ2-6|TRBV2|NA
ASSDSGANVLT
>TRBJ1-1|TRBV28|NA
ASSFTQSTNTEAF
>TRBJ1-5|TRBV28|TRBD1
ASSLWDGRGTGLRPQH
>TRBJ1-6|TRBV2|NA
ASSELTGKRVPLH
>TRBJ2-3|TRBV11-2|TRBD1
ASSPPGQGVKDTQY
>TRBJ2-5|TRBV12-3/TRBV12-4|TRBD1
ASRSRQGGQTQY
>TRBJ1-1|TRBV25-1|NA
ASSEQGHENTEAF
>TRBJ1-6|TRBV27|TRBD1
ASSTRQGGSPLH
>TRBJ2-7|TRBV30|NA
AWSKIYEQY
>TRBJ2-5|TRBV7-9|NA
ASSLAHGSQETQY